This TCR beta chain was identified during a study of cytomegalovirus exposure and HLA in healthy donors. Healthy bone marrow donors supplied every sample. Study-wide findings and caveats: A link between a missense DCLRE1C variant and TCR beta V- and J-gene trimming emerged from a later analysis.

PCR was performed using 60 Vbeta and 13 Jbeta primers. Using immunoSEQ multiplex PCR, the repertoire was profiled, and TCRdb retains in-frame clones only, with some absent. The sample contains around 120,000 clones, about 76% of which appear only once. As to this clone: Antigen: not known.

This CDR3 spans 18 amino acids. Germline V gene lookup returns CDR1 MGHRA and CDR2 YSYEKL. V dropped 0 bases and J dropped 2; count of bases not matched to a gene: 12. The chain couples TRBV4-1 to TRBJ2-5, with 7 bases identical to TRBD2. The sequence came from a man aged 60 to 69 in good health and CMV-seropositive. The sample was PBMCs. In DNA, the CDR3 is TGCGCCAGCAGCCAAGAGCGTGGAACTAGCGTGGAGCAAGAGACCCAGTACTTC. Its protein product is CASSQERGTSVEQETQYF.